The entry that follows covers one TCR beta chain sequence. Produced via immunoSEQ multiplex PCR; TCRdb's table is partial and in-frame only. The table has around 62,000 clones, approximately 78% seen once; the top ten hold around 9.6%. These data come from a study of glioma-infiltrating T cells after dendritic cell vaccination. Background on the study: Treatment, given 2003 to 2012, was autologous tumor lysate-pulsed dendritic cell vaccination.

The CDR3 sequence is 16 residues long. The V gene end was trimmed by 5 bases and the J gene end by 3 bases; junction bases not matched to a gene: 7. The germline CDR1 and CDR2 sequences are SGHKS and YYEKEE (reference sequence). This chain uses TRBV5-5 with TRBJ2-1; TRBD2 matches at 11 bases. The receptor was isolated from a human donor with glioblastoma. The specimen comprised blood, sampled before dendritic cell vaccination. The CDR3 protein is CASSRSGGARYNEQFF. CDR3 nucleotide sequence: TGTGCCAGCAGTCGTAGCGGGGGGGCCCGCTACAATGAGCAGTTCTTC.